Listed here is a single T cell receptor beta chain. Its antigen is not identified. This specimen belongs to a study of OX40 agonist ivuxolimab in advanced cancers. Study at large: In three patients, partial responses were observed, one with hepatocellular carcinoma and two with cutaneous melanoma. Study-wide results and limits: Among T cells, CD8+ cells averaged more expanded clones than CD4+ cells.

Produced via immunoSEQ multiplex PCR; TCRdb's table is partial and in-frame only. The table shows roughly 58,000 clones, with 77% occurring only once. On cycle 4 day 1 and cycle 7 day 1, as well as at baseline, blood was sampled. Germline loops: CDR1 SGHTA, CDR2 FQGNSA. Trimming pared 5 bases from V and 0 bases from J, leaving 8 bases between. This CDR3 has 14 residues. The sequence was collected from an adult with an advanced solid tumor such as melanoma, head and neck, liver or kidney cancer. The input for sequencing was CD4+ or CD8+ T cells sorted from blood, taken in a trial of the OX40 agonist ivuxolimab. V usage is TRBV7-2 and J usage is TRBJ1-5; D uncertain. The CDR3 loop reads CASSEQISNQPQHF. The CDR3 bases are TGTGCCAGCAGCGAACAGATTAGCAATCAGCCCCAGCATTTT.